Below, 13 T cell receptor beta chains from the same sample are listed, as sequenced in a study of blood T cell repertoires in COVID-19. The method was immunoSEQ multiplex PCR; TCRdb's version includes in-frame clones alone and lacks a portion of them. The table lists hundreds of thousands of clones, roughly 86% of them singletons. The material sequenced was peripheral blood. These receptor sequences come from a woman in her twenties or thirties with COVID-19, enrolled during active disease.

This sequence joins TRBV5-1 and TRBJ1-2, with D perhaps TRBD1 (6 bases). The CDR3 length is 14 residues. Germline V gene lookup returns CDR1 SGHRS and CDR2 YFSETQ. The V end lost 0 bases, the J end lost 3 bases, and 9 bases lay between the germline ends. The CDR3 region has the DNA TGCGCCAGCAGCTTGGAGGGGGTAGACTATGGCTACACCTTC. It encodes CASSLEGVDYGYTF.

The rearrangement uses TRBV7-9 and TRBJ2-2; unclear D gene. Germline CDR1 is SEHNR and CDR2 is FQNEAQ (reference sequence). The V gene lost 6 bases and the J gene lost 0 bases, with 8 bases spanning the gap. The CDR3 is made up of 14 amino acids. CDR3 coding DNA: TGTGCCAGCAGTCCCGAGCCGAACACCGGGGAGCTGTTTTTT. Translation gives CASSPEPNTGELFF. The full variable domain, completed using reference TRBV7-9 and TRBJ2-2, is DTGVSQNPRHKITKRGQNVTFRCDPISEHNRLYWYRQTLGQGPEFLTYFQNEAQLEKSRLLSDRFSAERPKGSFSTLEIQRTEQGDSAMYLCASSPEPNTGELFFGEGSRLTVL.

The V gene is TRBV11-2, the J gene TRBJ1-1; D perhaps matches TRBD1 (5 bases). Trimming took off 2 bases at V and 7 bases at J, with 14 bases between the two ends. CDR3 length: 14 residues. The germline V gene encodes CDR1 SGHAT and CDR2 FQNNGV. CDR3 loop: CASSLPSDTVEAFF. CDR3 nucleotide sequence: TGTGCCAGCAGCTTACCTTCGGACACGGTTGAAGCTTTCTTT.

Points on this clone: The sample holds other DNA sequences that translate to the same CDR3. The J gene is TRBJ1-5, the V gene TRBV7-8; TRBD1 agrees at 10 bases. The CDR3 has 15 amino acids. Germline V gene lookup returns CDR1 SGHVS and CDR2 FQNEAQ. With V trimmed by 3 bases and J by 3 bases, 2 bases remained unmatched. The CDR3 DNA reads TGTGCCAGCAGCTTTGGGACAGGGGACAATCAGCCCCAGCATTTT. It translates to CASSFGTGDNQPQHF.

This clone was seen a single time. The chain joins TRBV10-3 to TRBJ1-6; D remains unclear. V shed 6 bases and J shed 8 bases, with 11 bases lying between them. This CDR3 has 13 residues. Germline V lookup: CDR1 ENHRY, CDR2 SYGVKD. CDR3 coding DNA: TGTGCCATCAGCGATAGTACTTATTCACCCCTCCACTTT. Amino acid sequence: CAISDSTYSPLHF.

V gene TRBV6-5 combines with J gene TRBJ2-7, with 9 nucleotides matching TRBD1. This CDR3 has 13 amino acids. The V and J ends lost 10 bases and 7 bases, in that order; junction bases with no gene match: 11. Germline V gene sequence: CDR1 MNHEY, CDR2 SVGAGI. DNA of the CDR3: TGTGCCACCTACAGGGGGCCCCTCGGGGAGCAGTACGTC. It encodes CATYRGPLGEQYV.

The V gene is TRBV19, the J gene TRBJ2-5; weak D call: TRBD1 (5 bases). The CDR3 length is 13 residues. Trimming took 6 bases from V and 6 from J, leaving 14 bases between them. The germline V gene has CDR1 LNHDA and CDR2 SQIVND (reference sequence). CDR3 loop: CASRSLDSQTQYF. The DNA for the CDR3 is TGTGCCAGTAGATCCCTCGACAGTCAGACCCAGTACTTC.

J is TRBJ2-7 and V is TRBV4-1, with 10 bases that match TRBD1. V dropped 8 bases and J dropped 2; count of bases not matched to a gene: 3. The CDR3 runs to 13 residues. The V gene's germline CDR1 is MGHRA and CDR2 YSYEKL. This CDR3 reads CASRGTGAYEQYF. For the CDR3, the DNA is TGCGCCAGCCGTGGGACAGGGGCCTACGAGCAGTACTTC.

The chain recombines TRBV4-1 with TRBJ2-3, with 7 bases matching TRBD2. The CDR3 runs to 16 residues. Germline CDR1 reads MGHRA; CDR2 reads YSYEKL. Trimming at V came to 1 base and at J to 0 bases, leaving 4 bases not matched to a gene. The CDR3 DNA reads TGCGCCAGCAGCCAAGTAGGCGGGGGAAGCACAGATACGCAGTATTTT. Its protein is CASSQVGGGSTDTQYF.

The rearrangement links TRBV5-1 to TRBJ2-3; 11 bases are shared with TRBD1. There are 16 residues in the CDR3. V lost 2 bases and J lost 3; bases outside the gene matches: 5. Per germline, CDR1 SGHRS and CDR2 YFSETQ. The CDR3 loop is CASSFGQGAFTDTQYF. The CDR3 region has the DNA TGCGCCAGCAGCTTCGGACAGGGGGCATTTACAGATACGCAGTATTTT.

The chain couples TRBV27 to TRBJ2-5, with 9 bases that match TRBD1. This CDR3 has 16 amino acids. Germline CDR1 reads MNHEY; CDR2 reads SMNVEV (reference sequence). V trimming: 5 bases; J trimming: 4 bases; junction bases outside the gene matches: 11. CDR3 loop: CASSDTGQGLVETQYF. CDR3 DNA sequence: TGTGCCAGCAGTGACACGGGACAGGGATTGGTAGAGACCCAGTACTTC.

This rearrangement joins TRBV6-1 to TRBJ2-7; no definite D call. The CDR3 spans 13 residues. Germline CDR1 and CDR2: MNHNS and SASEGT. V lost 2 bases and J lost 2, with 7 bases in between. CDR3 region: CASSEYTAYEQYV. The CDR3 DNA reads as TGTGCCAGCAGTGAATACACAGCCTACGAGCAGTACGTC.

This clone has a single count. This chain uses TRBV9 with TRBJ2-1; TRBD2 matches at 12 bases. Looked up from germline, CDR1 is SGDLS and CDR2 is YYNGEE. The ends lost 4 bases at V and 8 bases at J; junction bases unmatched: 7. CDR3 length equals 15 residues. The CDR3 here is CASSSQLAGGDEQFF. In DNA, the CDR3 is TGTGCCAGCAGCTCCCAACTAGCGGGGGGTGATGAGCAGTTCTTC.